This T cell receptor (beta chain) was identified during a study of human T cells and chemical hapten exposure. Findings and caveats of the study: No alteration of TCRs above 1 in 1000 frequency was seen with DPC sensitization.

This clonotype has more than one count but fewer than ten. Its antigen remains unknown. Germline loops: CDR1 SGHAT, CDR2 FQDESV (reference sequence). Deletions cut 5 bases from V and 5 bases from J, with 10 bases between. This CDR3 is 13 amino acids long. Attachment of unique molecular identifiers to individual cDNA molecules was performed in the library. MiXCR was run by TCRdb on the RACE reads, yielding one entry per CDR3 protein. The sample consists of about 68,000 distinct CDR3 sequences, approximately 11% of them appearing once. Time point in this sample: pre-sensitization, week 0. Described treatment: therapeutic diphenylcyclopropenone sensitization with weekly scalp DPC.

The sequence was collected from a woman aged 45-60 years with alopecia areata. Some clones in this sample may be carry-over from other donors' samples. The sequencing here drew on whole blood, taken in connection with sensitization to the hapten diphenylcyclopropenone (DPC). The chain has TRBV11-1 and TRBJ1-5; possibly TRBD1 for D (5 bases). DNA for the CDR3: TGTGCCAGCAGCGTGGGGCAAGATCAGCCCCAGCATTTT. It is translated as CASSVGQDQPQHF.